This T cell receptor beta chain was sequenced for a study of blood T cell repertoires in COVID-19. In the study overall: Samples taken during acute and convalescent COVID-19 were collected in the United States, Italy and Spain.

Per the germline V gene, CDR1 is LGHNA and CDR2 is YNFKEQ. The CDR3 length is 14 residues. Trimming stripped 1 base from V and 3 bases from J, with 10 bases between. The Seattle patients, enrolled during active infection, were followed longitudinally. Authors' data handling: Nucleated cell number was recorded as an estimate derived from reference gene primer amplification. This table comes from immunoSEQ multiplex PCR, and its TCRdb copy is limited to in-frame clones, with some not included. V, J and clone size are those of that table, while D and trimming were read from the DNA. This sample has about 99,000 clones, with roughly 76% found just once.

The sample taken for sequencing was peripheral blood. The gene calls are TRBV4-2 and TRBJ2-7; tentatively, D is TRBD1 (5 bases). The TCR originated in a man older than 75 with COVID-19, enrolled during active disease. CDR3 DNA: TGTGCCAGCAGCCAAGTACCAGGGATCTACGAGCAGTACTTC. Protein product: CASSQVPGIYEQYF.